A selection of T cell receptor beta chains follows, all from one sample in a study of cytomegalovirus exposure and HLA in healthy donors. Using immunoSEQ multiplex PCR, the repertoire was profiled, and TCRdb retains in-frame clones only, with some absent. The repertoire holds about 130,000 clones, with about 81% as singletons. Sequenced material: PBMCs. All receptors derive from a woman aged 30 to 39 in good health and CMV-seronegative. Both conserved end residues are part of each CDR3. The D gene is left open where the match is weak. Size tells how often a clone was seen (once, few, many) or the class of an expanded clone, and some rows leave it out.

V	J	D	size	CDR3	DNA
TRBV7-9	TRBJ1-3	.	.	CSSRSPGGAGNTIYF	TGTTCCAGCAGATCCCCCGGCGGGGCAGGAAACACCATATATTTT
TRBV4-2	TRBJ1-5	.	.	CASSQPGQYSNQPQHF	TGTGCCAGCAGCCAACCCGGACAGTATAGCAATCAGCCCCAGCATTTT
TRBV6-5	TRBJ2-3	.	.	CASSEAGTQYF	TGTGCCAGCAGTGAAGCGGGTACGCAGTATTTT
TRBV5-4	TRBJ2-1	TRBD2	.	CASSGGGRGWNEQFF	TGTGCCAGCAGCGGCGGGGGGAGAGGTTGGAATGAGCAGTTCTTC
TRBV10-3	TRBJ1-5	TRBD1	.	CAISEWQGDQPQHF	TGTGCCATCAGTGAATGGCAGGGGGATCAGCCCCAGCATTTT
TRBV30	TRBJ2-3	TRBD2	once	CAWSQTSGRGDTQYF	TGTGCCTGGAGTCAGACTAGCGGGAGGGGGGATACGCAGTATTTT
TRBV5-1	TRBJ2-3	TRBD2	few	CASSLTSGGADTQYF	TGCGCCAGCAGCTTGACTAGCGGGGGGGCAGATACGCAGTATTTT
TRBV7-2	TRBJ1-2	TRBD1	.	CASSPGQGNWANYGYTF	TGTGCCAGCAGCCCCGGACAGGGTAACTGGGCTAACTATGGCTACACCTTC
TRBV11-3	TRBJ2-1	TRBD2	.	CASSSSGRNEQFF	TGTGCCAGCAGCTCTAGCGGAAGAAATGAGCAGTTCTTC
TRBV13	TRBJ2-7	TRBD1	.	CASSLRDRGVHEQYF	TGTGCCAGCAGCTTAAGGGACAGGGGTGTCCACGAGCAGTACTTC
TRBV25-1	TRBJ2-1	.	.	CASSDPGSENEQFF	TGTGCCAGCAGTGATCCCGGGTCGGAAAATGAGCAGTTCTTC
TRBV27	TRBJ2-7	TRBD1	few	CASSRTGGIAYEQYF	TGTGCCAGCAGCCGAACAGGGGGCATCGCCTACGAGCAGTACTTC
TRBV10-3	TRBJ1-4	.	.	CAISDMEGREKLFF	TGTGCCATCAGTGACATGGAGGGCCGAGAAAAACTGTTTTTT
TRBV7-6	TRBJ2-7	.	.	CASSASRATYEQYF	TGTGCCAGCAGCGCCTCGAGGGCGACCTACGAGCAGTACTTC
TRBV4-1	TRBJ1-5	.	.	CASSLTGGYSNQPQHF	TGCGCCAGCAGTCTTACCGGGGGTTATAGCAATCAGCCCCAGCATTTT
TRBV7-9	TRBJ2-5	TRBD2	.	CASSGLGPLAGGGETQYF	TGTGCCAGCAGCGGTTTAGGTCCCCTAGCGGGAGGGGGAGAGACCCAGTACTTC
TRBV19	TRBJ1-2	.	few	CASRKYFDSPGLFYTF	TGTGCCAGTAGGAAGTATTTCGACTCTCCCGGATTGTTCTACACCTTC
TRBV5-6	TRBJ2-3	TRBD1	.	CASSWGTGTDTQYF	TGTGCCAGCAGCTGGGGGACAGGGACAGATACGCAGTATTTT
TRBV7-3	TRBJ2-1	.	.	CASSLGLGGGNEQFF	TGTGCCAGCAGCTTAGGATTGGGAGGGGGCAATGAGCAGTTCTTC
TRBV6-1	TRBJ2-7	TRBD2	.	CASSEEGRGSGVLTYEQYF	TGTGCCAGCAGTGAAGAGGGCCGGGGTAGCGGGGTACTAACCTACGAGCAGTACTTC
TRBV5-1	TRBJ2-5	.	.	CASSHLPGNQETQYF	TGCGCCAGCAGCCATCTCCCAGGGAACCAAGAGACCCAGTACTTC
TRBV5-1	TRBJ2-7	TRBD1	once	CASSLDRGQGYEQYF	TGCGCCAGCAGCTTGGACAGGGGGCAAGGCTACGAGCAGTACTTC
TRBV7-3	TRBJ2-3	.	.	CASSLPRGTLTDTQYF	TGTGCCAGCAGCTTACCGCGGGGGACACTCACAGATACGCAGTATTTT
TRBV19	TRBJ2-6	.	.	CASETVSGANVLTF	TGTGCCAGTGAAACGGTCTCTGGGGCCAACGTCCTGACTTTC
TRBV5-8	TRBJ2-5	.	once	CASSPTGQGETQYF	TGTGCCAGCAGCCCTACGGGCCAGGGGGAGACCCAGTACTTC